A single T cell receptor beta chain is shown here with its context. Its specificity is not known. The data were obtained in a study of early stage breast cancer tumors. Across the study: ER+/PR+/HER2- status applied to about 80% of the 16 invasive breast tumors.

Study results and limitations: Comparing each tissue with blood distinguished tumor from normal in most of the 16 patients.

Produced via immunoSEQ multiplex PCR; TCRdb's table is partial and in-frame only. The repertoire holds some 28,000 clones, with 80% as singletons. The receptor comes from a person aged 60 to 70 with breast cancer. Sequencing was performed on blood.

The CDR3 region has the DNA TGCGCCAGCAGTCAACCGGACAGGGACTCCCCCTACAATGAGCAGTTCTTC. Its protein is CASSQPDRDSPYNEQFF. The genes are TRBV23-1 and TRBJ2-1; the match to TRBD1 covers 8 bases. TRBV23-1 belongs to the ORF category, with a function that is uncertain. This CDR3 comprises 17 residues. J lost 2 bases, V lost 2 bases, and 8 bases had no gene match.